This TCR beta chain was profiled in a study of blood T cell repertoires in COVID-19. Study-wide background: COVID-19 samples collected from the United States, Italy and Spain covered acute and convalescent phases. From T cells, B-cell-depleted T cells, or PBMCs came the material, which was cDNA or gDNA.

Authors' methods: Estimation of nucleated cell counts was performed using reference gene primer amplification. Generated by immunoSEQ multiplex PCR, the TCRdb table keeps only in-frame clones and is missing some. That table gives V, J and clone size, and the DNA gave D and trimming. The sample carries roughly 93,000 clones, approximately 90% recorded once. Germline V gene lookup returns CDR1 SGHRS and CDR2 YFSETQ. The ends were cut back, 2 bases at V and 4 bases at J, with 14 bases in the middle. CDR3 length equals 15 residues. This clonotype originated in a middle-aged man with acute or convalescent COVID-19. The source material was peripheral blood. This chain connects TRBV5-1 to TRBJ2-3, with D possibly being TRBD2 (7 bases). This CDR3 is CASSFGGTNSDTQYF. CDR3 nucleotides: TGCGCCAGCAGCTTCGGGGGGACAAACTCAGATACGCAGTATTTT.